This T cell receptor (beta chain) was sequenced during a study of long-term antiretroviral therapy in people with HIV. Regarding the study as a whole: The study collected no data on ART adherence, viral resistance or therapy changes. Even long-term ART left TRB diversity below transplant donor controls, despite gains.

This was the immunoSEQ v3.0 assay at survey level. Profiled with immunoSEQ multiplex PCR; TCRdb holds only in-frame clones, not every one. The data hold about 16,000 clones, with 85% to 95% observed a single time. From germline, CDR1 is SEHNR and CDR2 FQNEAQ (reference sequence). V was shortened by 1 base and J by 7 bases, with 8 bases between the two germline ends. The length of the CDR3 is 13 residues. Turning to this clone: Antigen: not known.

Ahead of DNA extraction, samples held roughly 0.9-10 million cryopreserved PBMC each. The clonotype was recovered from a man younger than 45 with HIV. The material was unsorted PBMCs, obtained around 10 years after starting antiretroviral therapy. This chain links TRBV7-9 with TRBJ2-1; unclear D gene. The DNA of the CDR3 is TGTGCCAGCAGCTTAGTAGGGATTAATGAGCAGTTCTTC. It is translated as CASSLVGINEQFF.